This TCR beta chain is from a study of blood T cells in healthy people across ages. Only a few counts were recorded for this clonotype. The second PCR ran about 6 to 11 cycles with a sample-barcoded 5' primer and J-beta primers. TCRdb fed the 5' RACE reads into MiXCR, producing one record per CDR3 protein. The table includes fewer than 950,000 distinct CDR3 sequences, around half detected once. The CDR3 loop spans 12 amino acids. The receptor was derived from a man aged 80 or over in good health. Sequences were obtained from blood. The chain joins TRBV21-1 to TRBJ2-3. TRBV21-1 is flagged as a pseudogene. CDR3 sequence reads: CASSKGGGTQYF. The CDR3 nucleotides read TGTGCCAGCAGCAAAGGGGGAGGTACGCAGTATTTT.